The entry below gives a single T cell receptor beta chain sequence along with its context. Its antigen is unknown. This entry is derived from a study of OX40 agonist ivuxolimab in advanced cancers. Study-level points and caveats: It was also the case that some nonresponders had low normalized T-cell clonal expansion.

V dropped 3 bases and J dropped 9; count of bases not matched to a gene: 6. CDR1 and CDR2 (germline): SGDLS, YYNGEE. The CDR3 loop spans 14 amino acids. The assay was immunoSEQ multiplex PCR, and TCRdb's table has in-frame clones only and misses some. The sample comprises some 76,000 clones, over 90% of which are singletons, and roughly 6.7% rests with the top ten. The chain carries TRBV9 and TRBJ1-6; 7 nucleotides match TRBD1. This TCR was recovered from an adult with an advanced solid tumor such as melanoma, head and neck, liver or kidney cancer. Sequenced here: CD4+ or CD8+ T cells sorted from blood, sampled in a trial of the OX40 agonist ivuxolimab. CDR3 bases: TGTGCCAGCAGCGGGGTTGACAGGGTTTCACCCCTCCACTTT. It encodes CASSGVDRVSPLHF.